These T cell receptor beta chains were read from a single sample in a study of cytomegalovirus exposure and HLA in healthy donors. The method was immunoSEQ multiplex PCR; TCRdb's version includes in-frame clones alone and lacks a portion of them. This table lists 200,000 to 250,000 clones. What was sequenced was PBMCs. Receptors originate from a woman younger than 45 in good health and CMV-seropositive. Both conserved end residues are part of each CDR3. The D gene is left open where the match is weak.

J gene	V gene	D gene	CDR3 DNA	CDR3 protein
TRBJ2-1	TRBV11-2	TRBD1	TGTGCCAGCATCGAACCGGGACAGGGCATGAGCAATGAGCAGTTCTTC	CASIEPGQGMSNEQFF
TRBJ2-1	TRBV10-1	.	TGCGCCAGCAGTGAGTCGTTGAGCTACAATGAGCAGTTCTTC	CASSESLSYNEQFF
TRBJ1-1	TRBV29-1	.	TGCAGCGGCGAACAGGGTTTGAACACTGAAGCTTTCTTT	CSGEQGLNTEAFF
TRBJ1-5	TRBV4-1	TRBD1	TGCGCCAGCAGCCAAGATGGACGCAGGGGGACTTATAGCAATCAGCCCCAGCATTTT	CASSQDGRRGTYSNQPQHF
TRBJ2-1	TRBV11-2	TRBD2	TGTGCCAGCAGCCGGACTAGCGGGAATGTGAATGAGCAGTTCTTC	CASSRTSGNVNEQFF
TRBJ1-2	TRBV6-6	TRBD1	TGTGCCAGCAGTTCCTCCGGGACAGTGACCTTGGGCTACACCTTC	CASSSSGTVTLGYTF
TRBJ2-3	TRBV5-8	TRBD2	TGTGCCAGCAGCGCACAACTAGCGGGAGGCGATACGCAGTATTTT	CASSAQLAGGDTQYF
TRBJ1-5	TRBV4-1	TRBD1	TGCGCCAGCAGCCAAAAAACAGGGGGCGCGGAGCAGCCCCAGCATTTT	CASSQKTGGAEQPQHF
TRBJ1-1	TRBV10-1	TRBD1	TGCGCCAGCAGTAGACAGGGGCACACTGAAGCTTTCTTT	CASSRQGHTEAFF
TRBJ2-1	TRBV10-3	.	TGTGCCATCAGTGGGGGGCCGAATGAGCAGTTCTTC	CAISGGPNEQFF
TRBJ1-1	TRBV6-5	TRBD1	TGTGCCAGCAGAAGACAGGGAAGGGGGAACACTGAAGCTTTCTTT	CASRRQGRGNTEAFF
TRBJ1-1	TRBV5-4	.	TGTGCCAGCAGCTTGGGCCCGGCTGAAGCTTTCTTT	CASSLGPAEAFF
TRBJ2-5	TRBV29-1	.	TGCAGCGTTGAGGAGGGGGCGCGGACCCAGTACTTC	CSVEEGARTQYF
TRBJ2-2	TRBV5-1	TRBD1	TGCGCCAGCAGCAGGGACAGGGCTGGCACCGGGGAGCTGTTTTTT	CASSRDRAGTGELFF
TRBJ1-1	TRBV19	TRBD1	TGTGCCAGTAGTATTGCGACAGGGGTAACTGAAGCTTTCTTT	CASSIATGVTEAFF
TRBJ2-1	TRBV9	TRBD1	TGTGCCAGCAGCGTCAGGGACAGGGGCATTTGGGACGTCTACAATGAGCAGTTCTTC	CASSVRDRGIWDVYNEQFF
TRBJ2-2	TRBV18	.	TGTGCCAGCTCACCACTCCCGGGTTCGAACACCGGGGAGCTGTTTTTT	CASSPLPGSNTGELFF
TRBJ2-7	TRBV29-1	TRBD1	TGCAGCGTCGGGGACAGCTACGAGCAGTACTTC	CSVGDSYEQYF
TRBJ2-5	TRBV5-1	TRBD1	TGCGCCAGCAGCCAGGACAGGGGTGGGACCCAGTACTTC	CASSQDRGGTQYF
TRBJ2-5	TRBV30	TRBD2	TGTGCCTGGTACACCTCTAGCGGGAAAAGAGAGACCCAGTACTTC	CAWYTSSGKRETQYF
TRBJ1-1	TRBV5-6	.	TGTGCCAGCAGCCACGACTACTACACTGAAGCTTTCTTT	CASSHDYYTEAFF
TRBJ1-5	TRBV6-1	TRBD1	TGTGCCACCTTCGGGACAGGGGAACAGCCCCAGCATTTT	CATFGTGEQPQHF
TRBJ2-7	TRBV29-1	.	TGCAGCGTTGAAAACTCCTTAGACGAGCAGTACTTC	CSVENSLDEQYF
TRBJ1-1	TRBV27	.	TGTGCCAGCAGCCCAACACTGAACACTGAAGCTTTCTTT	CASSPTLNTEAFF
TRBJ1-4	TRBV7-8	.	TGTGCCAGCAGCTTAGGGGGGCATCAGAGTGAAAAACTGTTTTTT	CASSLGGHQSEKLFF
TRBJ2-2	TRBV5-1	.	TGCGCCAGCAGCTCCGGGACCTCCAGGGGCGGGGAGCTGTTTTTT	CASSSGTSRGGELFF
TRBJ1-5	TRBV5-1	.	TGCGCCAGCAGTTTTTCAGGGGCTCAGCCCCAGCATTTT	CASSFSGAQPQHF
TRBJ2-1	TRBV5-6	.	TGTGCCAGCAGCGCGGGACAGCCTAGATACAATGAGCAGTTCTTC	CASSAGQPRYNEQFF
TRBJ1-1	TRBV11-2	TRBD1	TGTGCCAGCAGCCCAACGTACAGGGGTTGGTACACTGAAGCTTTCTTT	CASSPTYRGWYTEAFF
TRBJ2-7	TRBV19	TRBD1	TGTGCCAGTAGTATGATTGGGCAGGGGGCCTACGAGCAGTACTTC	CASSMIGQGAYEQYF
TRBJ1-3	TRBV7-2	TRBD1	TGTGCCAGCAGCTTAGCAGGGACAGCCCTCTCTGGAAACACCATATATTTT	CASSLAGTALSGNTIYF